This T cell receptor (beta chain) was sequenced during a study of shared clonotypes between healthy human individuals. Study results and limitations: An anticipated effect of sequencing depth on clonotype sharing among donors was recognized.

The germline gives CDR1 MGHRA, CDR2 YSYEKL. V lost 0 bases and J lost 3; bases outside the gene matches: 4. The CDR3 contains 15 residues. Produced via immunoSEQ multiplex PCR; TCRdb's table is partial and in-frame only. Of millions of clones in the sample, just over 90% were seen once. This clone has only one observation. What it binds is unknown. This chain uses TRBV4-1 with TRBJ2-7; 8 positions match TRBD1. The clonotype was recovered from a man between 18 and 29 years old in good health. The material sequenced was naive CD4+ T cells sorted from blood. Subset in this sample: CD45RA+ positively selected. CDR3 protein: CASSQETGAIYEQYF. The CDR3 DNA is TGCGCCAGCAGCCAAGAGACAGGGGCAATCTACGAGCAGTACTTC.